This T cell receptor beta chain emerged from a study of shared clonotypes between healthy human individuals. Assay: immunoSEQ multiplex PCR; the TCRdb copy retains only in-frame clones and omits some. The table includes over 700,000 clones, 72% detected once. Germline assignment: CDR1 SGHAT and CDR2 FQNNGV. The CDR3 extends over 13 amino acids. Trimming took off 4 bases at V and 4 bases at J, with 10 bases between the two ends. The chain recombines TRBV11-2 with TRBJ2-5; D remains ambiguous. Sequencing used memory CD4+ T cells sorted from blood. Sample subset: CD45RA-negative fraction. The sequence was obtained from a woman in her thirties in good health. The CDR3 DNA reads TGTGCCAGCAGCTCTGGAAGCAGAGAGACCCAGTACTTC. As protein: CASSSGSRETQYF.